This section outlines one TCR beta chain sequence together with its context. The target of this receptor is not known. Base qualities are missing; no much larger clone stands one base away. Enrolling through a virtual design, the prospective study's participants ranged in age from roughly 18 to 90 years and lived across about two dozen United States geographic areas. In the prospective study, cohorts were assigned on the basis of participant-reported clinical history obtained from a screening survey and a study questionnaire. Exposed participants had been in contact, within 2 weeks of entering the study, with a person who had a PCR-confirmed or clinician-diagnosed case of COVID-19. In the prospective study, mobile phlebotomists collected whole blood, serum and a nasopharyngeal or oropharyngeal swab from each participant. Participants in the prospective study had the option to provide additional blood draws and questionnaires over a 2-month period. Before DNA extraction, prospective study blood samples were shipped either frozen or at room temperature.

The data stem from a study of blood T cell repertoires in COVID-19 (dated by TCRdb to the early 2020s). Regarding the complete study: Samples from collaborators originated in the United States, Italy and Spain and spanned both the acute and convalescent phases of COVID-19. The prospective study material was composed of cDNA or gDNA derived from T cells, B-cell-depleted T cells, or PBMCs. Deeply sampled blood TCRbeta repertoires from subjects exposed to, actively infected with, or recovered from COVID-19 were included in the dataset. The repertoires were made available in a free public database intended to serve as a resource for research on the immune response to SARS-CoV-2. Samples were obtained from the ongoing ImmuneRACE study (first 160 participants) and from over 1,000 subjects provided by 6 global collaborators. A de-identified subject ID, COVID-19 status, age in years and sex were almost always included in the sample metadata. Where available, HLA class I and class II types were taken from metadata supplied by the sample provider and were not determined by assay-based typing.

Cut back by 3 bases and 6 bases, the V and J ends lie 18 bases apart. The CDR3 covers 16 residues, taking in both the cysteine and the phenylalanine. The retained sequence is limited to the CDR3, 48 bases, with the frame set at the first base. Sequences MNHEY (CDR1) and SMNVEV (CDR2) are obtained from the germline V gene (reference sequence). The immunoSEQ Assay, a bias-controlled multiplex PCR, was used to amplify TCRbeta CDR3 regions from genomic DNA. In the original analysis: The number of nucleated cells in each sample was estimated by amplification of reference gene primers within the assay. To quantify the absolute abundance of each unique TCRbeta CDR3 rearrangement, sequence reads were collapsed and filtered. For each sample, productive Simpson clonality was calculated as the square root of Simpson's diversity index over productive rearrangements. TCRdb took this table from immuneACCESS and kept in-frame rearrangements with V and J called. Such tables lack part of the clones; where checked against another copy, unresolved V genes explain under half of the gap, and the rest is unexplained. V and J calls and clone size follow that table, whereas D and trimming were derived from the DNA. For this sample there are some 270,000 clones; approximately 89% appear just once. The top ten clonotypes cover 2.5% to 4% of the sample.

Overall study outcomes, separate from this receptor: How much clinical and demographic metadata was included differed by source and by participant, and the metadata was provided uncurated.

The source of this sequence is a woman in her 40s who had been exposed to COVID-19. Sequencing used PBMCs or T cells enriched from blood (not recorded which). The V and J segments used are TRBV27 and TRBJ1-5; the D region possibly corresponds to TRBD1 (5 bases align). The CDR3 region reads CASSLNPTGRSQPQHF. The nucleotide sequence reads as follows: TGTGCCAGCAGTTTGAATCCAACAGGTCGGAGTCAGCCCCAGCATTTT.